Given below is one T cell receptor beta chain in context. As yet, its antigen is unknown. The data were taken from a study of T cells expressing NK-cell markers. Study background: HCMV seropositivity characterized seven of the eight sequenced donors, and seronegativity one. Regarding the study as a whole: Dominant NKG2C+ clonotypes in roughly six donors made up roughly 1.0-7.0% of CD8+ T cells.

The CDR3 consists of 15 residues. The germline gives CDR1 LGHNA, CDR2 YSLEER. What made the TCR beta cDNA was 5'RACE template switching with UMIs. TCRdb reprocessed the 5' RACE reads and stores each CDR3 protein as one record, lacking DNA. This sample carries 200,000 to 300,000 distinct CDR3 sequences, with around 4.3% going to the ten biggest clones. This chain links TRBV4-3 with TRBJ2-1; without DNA, the TCRdb call of TRBD2 cannot be checked. The sequence was collected from a woman aged 18 to 75 in good health. The sequenced sample was blood T cells: a sorted CD56 or NKG2C T cell subset, CD4+ or CD8+ T cells, or bulk PBMC T cells (not recorded which). CDR3 residues: CASSQVLAGGFEQFF.